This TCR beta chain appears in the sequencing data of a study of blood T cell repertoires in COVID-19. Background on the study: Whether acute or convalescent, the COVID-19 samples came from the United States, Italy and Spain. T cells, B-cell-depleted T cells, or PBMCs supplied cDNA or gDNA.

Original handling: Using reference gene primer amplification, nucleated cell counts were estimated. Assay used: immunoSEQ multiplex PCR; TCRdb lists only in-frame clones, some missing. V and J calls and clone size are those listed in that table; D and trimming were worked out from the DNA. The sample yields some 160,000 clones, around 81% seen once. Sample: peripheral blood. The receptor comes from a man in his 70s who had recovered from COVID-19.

This CDR3 is CASSPPAARVYEQYF. CDR3 nucleotides: TGTGCCAGTAGTCCACCAGCGGCCCGGGTTTACGAGCAGTACTTC. This chain uses TRBV19 with TRBJ2-7, with D possibly matching TRBD2 (5 bases). CDR3 length: 15 residues. Trimming took 5 bases from V and 4 from J, leaving 18 bases between them. Germline V gene lookup returns CDR1 LNHDA and CDR2 SQIVND (reference sequence).